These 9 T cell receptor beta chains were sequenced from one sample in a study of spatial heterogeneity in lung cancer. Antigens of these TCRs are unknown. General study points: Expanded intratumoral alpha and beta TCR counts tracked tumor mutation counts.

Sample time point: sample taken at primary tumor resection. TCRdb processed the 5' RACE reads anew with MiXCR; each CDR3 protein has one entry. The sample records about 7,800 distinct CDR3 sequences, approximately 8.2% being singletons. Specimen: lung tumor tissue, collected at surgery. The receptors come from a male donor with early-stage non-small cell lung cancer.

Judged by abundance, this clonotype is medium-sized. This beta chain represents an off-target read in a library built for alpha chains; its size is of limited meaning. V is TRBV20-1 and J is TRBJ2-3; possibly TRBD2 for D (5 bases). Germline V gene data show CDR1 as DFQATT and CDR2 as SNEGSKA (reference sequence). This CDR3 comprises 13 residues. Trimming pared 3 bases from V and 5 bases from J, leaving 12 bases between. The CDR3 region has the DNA TGCAGTGCTAGCCCCCCGGGGAGAGATACGCAGTATTTT. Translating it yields CSASPPGRDTQYF.

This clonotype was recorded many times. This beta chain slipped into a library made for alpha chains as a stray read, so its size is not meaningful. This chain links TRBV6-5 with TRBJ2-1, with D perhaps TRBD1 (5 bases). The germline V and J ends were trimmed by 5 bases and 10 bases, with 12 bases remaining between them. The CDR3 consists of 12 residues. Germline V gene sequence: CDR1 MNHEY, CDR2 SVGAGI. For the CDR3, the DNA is TGTGCCAGCAGTGCACAGGTGGACGAGCAGTTCTTC. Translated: CASSAQVDEQFF.

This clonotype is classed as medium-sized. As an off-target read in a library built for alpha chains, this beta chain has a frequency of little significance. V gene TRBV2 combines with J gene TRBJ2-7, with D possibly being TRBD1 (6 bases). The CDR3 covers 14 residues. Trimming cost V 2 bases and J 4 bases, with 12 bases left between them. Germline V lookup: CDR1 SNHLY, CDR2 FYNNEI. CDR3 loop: CASSEQGILYEQYF. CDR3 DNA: TGTGCCAGCAGTGAACAGGGGATACTATACGAGCAGTACTTC.

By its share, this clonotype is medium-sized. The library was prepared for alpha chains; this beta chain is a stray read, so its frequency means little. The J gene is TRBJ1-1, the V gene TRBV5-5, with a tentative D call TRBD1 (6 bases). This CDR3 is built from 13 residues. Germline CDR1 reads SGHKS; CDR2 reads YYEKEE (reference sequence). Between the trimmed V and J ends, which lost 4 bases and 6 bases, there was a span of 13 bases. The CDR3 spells CASSRDTLPEAFF. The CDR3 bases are TGTGCCAGCAGCAGGGACACCCTCCCTGAAGCTTTCTTT.

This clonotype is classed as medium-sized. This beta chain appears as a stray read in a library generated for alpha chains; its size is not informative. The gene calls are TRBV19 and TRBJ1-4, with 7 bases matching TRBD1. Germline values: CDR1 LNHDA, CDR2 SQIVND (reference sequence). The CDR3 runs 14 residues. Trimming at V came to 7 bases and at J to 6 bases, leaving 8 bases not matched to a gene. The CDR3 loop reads CASTHITGDEKLFF. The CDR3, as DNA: TGTGCCAGTACCCACATCACAGGGGATGAAAAACTGTTTTTT.

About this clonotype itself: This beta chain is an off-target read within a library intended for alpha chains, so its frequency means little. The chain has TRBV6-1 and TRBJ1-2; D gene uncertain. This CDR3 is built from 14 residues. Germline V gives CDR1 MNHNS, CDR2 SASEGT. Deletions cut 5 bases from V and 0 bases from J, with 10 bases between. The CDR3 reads CASSPAFTNYGYTF. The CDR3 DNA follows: TGTGCCAGCAGTCCGGCCTTTACTAACTATGGCTACACCTTC.

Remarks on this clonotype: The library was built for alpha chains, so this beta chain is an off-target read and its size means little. CDR3 DNA: TGTGCCAGCAGCTTAACTGGTAGCGGGGGCCAAGAGACCCAGTACTTC. It specifies CASSLTGSGGQETQYF. The genes are TRBV7-3 and TRBJ2-5, with 9 bases matching TRBD2. The CDR3 length is 16 residues. V shed 0 bases, J shed 1 base, and the junction held 3 bases outside the gene matches. In germline, CDR1 is SGHTA, CDR2 FQGTGA.

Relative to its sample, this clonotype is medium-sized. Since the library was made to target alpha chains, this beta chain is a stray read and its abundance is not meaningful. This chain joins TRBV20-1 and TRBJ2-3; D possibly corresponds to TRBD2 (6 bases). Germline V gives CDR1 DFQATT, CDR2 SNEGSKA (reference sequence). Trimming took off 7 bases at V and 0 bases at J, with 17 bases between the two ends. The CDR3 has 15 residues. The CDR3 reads CSVHRRETSTDTQYF. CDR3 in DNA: TGCAGTGTGCATCGGCGGGAAACTAGCACAGATACGCAGTATTTT.

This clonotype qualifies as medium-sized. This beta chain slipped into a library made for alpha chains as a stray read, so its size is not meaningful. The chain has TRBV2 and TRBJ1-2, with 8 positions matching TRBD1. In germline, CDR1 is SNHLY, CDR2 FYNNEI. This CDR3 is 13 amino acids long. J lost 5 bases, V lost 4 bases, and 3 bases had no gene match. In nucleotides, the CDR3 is TGTGCCAGCAGTGCCGGGACAGGATATGGCTACACCTTC. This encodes CASSAGTGYGYTF. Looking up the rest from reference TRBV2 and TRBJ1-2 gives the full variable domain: EPEVTQTPSHQVTQMGQEVILRCVPISNHLYFYWYRQILGQKVEFLVSFYNNEISEKSEIFDDQFSVERPDGSNFTLKIRSTKLEDSAMYFCASSAGTGYGYTFGSGTRLTVV.